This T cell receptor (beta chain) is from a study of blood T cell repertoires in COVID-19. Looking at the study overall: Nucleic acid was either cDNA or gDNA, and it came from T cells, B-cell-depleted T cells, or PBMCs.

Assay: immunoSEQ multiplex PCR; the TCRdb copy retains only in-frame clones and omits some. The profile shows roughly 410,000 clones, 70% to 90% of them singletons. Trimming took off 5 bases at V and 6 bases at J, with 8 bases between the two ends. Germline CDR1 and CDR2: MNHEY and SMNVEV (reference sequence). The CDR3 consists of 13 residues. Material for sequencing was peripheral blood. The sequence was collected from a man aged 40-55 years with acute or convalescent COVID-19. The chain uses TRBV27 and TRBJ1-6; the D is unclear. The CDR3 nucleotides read TGTGCCAGCAGTATTGAGGGTAATTCACCCCTCCACTTT. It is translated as CASSIEGNSPLHF.